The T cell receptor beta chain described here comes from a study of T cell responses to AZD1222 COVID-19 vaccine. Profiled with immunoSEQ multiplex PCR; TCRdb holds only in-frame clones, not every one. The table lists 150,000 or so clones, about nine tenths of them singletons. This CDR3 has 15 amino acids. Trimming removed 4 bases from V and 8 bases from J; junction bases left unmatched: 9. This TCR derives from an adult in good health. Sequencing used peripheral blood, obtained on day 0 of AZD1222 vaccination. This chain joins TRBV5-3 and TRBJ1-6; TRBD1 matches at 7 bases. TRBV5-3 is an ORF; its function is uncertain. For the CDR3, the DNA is TGTGCCAGAAGCAGTTTTACAGGGGAGCATTCACCCCTCCACTTT. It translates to CARSSFTGEHSPLHF.